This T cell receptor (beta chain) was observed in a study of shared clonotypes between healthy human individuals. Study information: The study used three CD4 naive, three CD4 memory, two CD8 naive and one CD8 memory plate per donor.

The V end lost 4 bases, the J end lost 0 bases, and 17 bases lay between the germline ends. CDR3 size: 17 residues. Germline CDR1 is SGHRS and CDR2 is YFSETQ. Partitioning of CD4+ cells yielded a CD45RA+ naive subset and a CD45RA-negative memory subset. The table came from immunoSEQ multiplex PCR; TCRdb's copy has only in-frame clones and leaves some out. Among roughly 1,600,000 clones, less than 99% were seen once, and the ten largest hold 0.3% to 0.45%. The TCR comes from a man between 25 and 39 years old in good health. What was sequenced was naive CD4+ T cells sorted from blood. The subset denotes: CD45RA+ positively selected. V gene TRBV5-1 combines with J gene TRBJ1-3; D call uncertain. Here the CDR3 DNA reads TGCGCCAGCAGCAGGGTAGGCAGTTCCAGCTCTGGAAACACCATATATTTT. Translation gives CASSRVGSSSSGNTIYF. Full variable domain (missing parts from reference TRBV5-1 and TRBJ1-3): KAGVTQTPRYLIKTRGQQVTLSCSPISGHRSVSWYQQTPGQGLQFLFEYFSETQRNKGNFPGRFSGRQFSNSRSEMNVSTLELGDSALYLCASSRVGSSSSGNTIYFGEGSWLTVV.